Each of the 17 T cell receptor beta chains below was sequenced from the same sample in a study of cytomegalovirus exposure and HLA in healthy donors (dated by TCRdb to about 2017). The library was obtained by the immunoSEQ multiplex PCR assay. For the multiplex PCR, a mixture combining 60 forward primers for TCR Vbeta segments and 13 reverse primers for TCR Jbeta segments was used. TCRdb provides this immuneACCESS table in a form limited to in-frame rearrangements. Some clones are lacking; in checked studies, under half of them reflect an unresolved V gene, and why the rest are absent is not known. The sample's table covers approximately 120,000 clones. The ten top clones hold about 2.5% of the sample. Sequencing used PBMCs. The receptors were gathered from a man in his thirties or forties in good health and CMV-seronegative.

The genes are TRBV2 and TRBJ2-5; 9 bases are shared with TRBD2. The CDR3 sequence is 17 residues long. Trimming cost V 3 bases and J 4 bases; bases outside gene matches: 12. CDR1 is SNHLY, CDR2 FYNNEI, per germline. Here the CDR3 reads CASSDLKRGEGPETQYF. In nucleotides, the CDR3 is TGTGCCAGCAGTGACCTGAAGCGGGGGGAGGGCCCAGAGACCCAGTACTTC.

The chain combines TRBV2 with TRBJ1-2; D gene ambiguous. This CDR3 has 14 amino acids. Germline V gives CDR1 SNHLY, CDR2 FYNNEI. The V end lost 5 bases, the J end lost 3 bases, and 13 bases lay between the germline ends. In DNA form, the CDR3 reads TGTGCCAGCAGTAGATTAAGTGGAGACTATGGCTACACCTTC. Protein: CASSRLSGDYGYTF. Full variable domain (rest looked up from reference TRBV2 and TRBJ1-2): EPEVTQTPSHQVTQMGQEVILRCVPISNHLYFYWYRQILGQKVEFLVSFYNNEISEKSEIFDDQFSVERPDGSNFTLKIRSTKLEDSAMYFCASSRLSGDYGYTFGSGTRLTVV.

Regarding this clone: Other DNA sequences in the sample encode the same CDR3. V gene TRBV7-2 combines with J gene TRBJ2-7, with unresolved D. CDR3 size: 11 residues. Trimming pared 5 bases from V and 3 bases from J, leaving 5 bases between. Per the germline V gene, CDR1 is SGHTA and CDR2 is FQGNSA. CDR3 sequence: CASSLYYEQYF. DNA for the CDR3: TGTGCCAGCAGCCTCTACTACGAGCAGTACTTC.

The chain joins TRBV6-1 to TRBJ2-1; 10 bases fit TRBD1. In germline, CDR1 is MNHNS, CDR2 SASEGT. V was pared by 3 bases and J by 12 bases, with 8 bases of the junction left unmatched. This CDR3 spans 14 amino acids. CDR3 in amino acids: CASSDRQGARGQFF. CDR3 nucleotides: TGTGCCAGCAGTGATCGACAGGGGGCCCGGGGGCAGTTCTTC.

The gene calls are TRBV30 and TRBJ2-7; 7 bases are a match to TRBD2. V lost 7 bases and J lost 1; bases outside the gene matches: 7. The CDR3 has 13 amino acids. Germline loops: CDR1 GTSNPN, CDR2 SVGIG (reference sequence). The CDR3 DNA is TGTGCCTCGGGGCGGGAGTCGTCCTACGAGCAGTACTTC. Translating gives CASGRESSYEQYF.

The rearrangement uses TRBV4-3 and TRBJ2-3; D may be TRBD2 (6 bases). Trimming stripped 0 bases from V and 5 bases from J, with 15 bases between. The CDR3 loop spans 16 amino acids. Germline assignment: CDR1 LGHNA and CDR2 YSLEER. CDR3 DNA sequence: TGCGCCAGCAGCCAAGAAGCGGGTACCGTCGAAGATACGCAGTATTTT. Translated: CASSQEAGTVEDTQYF.

The rearrangement joins TRBV30 to TRBJ2-7, with 11 bases fitting TRBD2. CDR1 and CDR2 from the germline V gene are GTSNPN and SVGIG (reference sequence). J lost 9 bases, V lost 3 bases, and 10 bases had no gene match. The CDR3 is 14 amino acids. CDR3 coding DNA: TGTGCCTGGAGCCCGGGACTAGCGGAGGCGGTGCAGTACTTC. Amino acids: CAWSPGLAEAVQYF.

The chain links TRBV15 to TRBJ2-5; D unclear. CDR3 length: 12 residues. V dropped 1 base and J dropped 5 bases, with 5 bases sitting between them. The V gene's germline CDR1 is LNHNV and CDR2 YYDKDF (reference sequence). CDR3 in amino acids: CATSRVGETQYF. CDR3 coding DNA: TGTGCCACCAGCAGAGTCGGGGAGACCCAGTACTTC.

The chain is built from TRBV10-1 and TRBJ1-1; weak D call: TRBD1 (6 bases). The CDR3 is 15 amino acids. Trimming cost V 0 bases and J 7 bases, with 15 bases left between them. Germline CDR1 WNHNN, CDR2 SYGVQD (reference sequence). CDR3 amino acids: CASSESGSGEIEAFF. The CDR3 DNA reads TGCGCCAGCAGTGAGTCGGGATCAGGGGAGATTGAAGCTTTCTTT.

DNA of the CDR3: TGTGCCAGCAGCTCTCTGTCAGCGGGAGCCGATTACGAGCAGTACTTC. Its protein product is CASSSLSAGADYEQYF. The V call is TRBV27, the J call TRBJ2-7, with 8 bases aligning to TRBD2. The V and J ends lost 6 bases and 4 bases, in that order; junction bases with no gene match: 14. This CDR3 has 16 amino acids. Germline values: CDR1 MNHEY, CDR2 SMNVEV (reference sequence).

The chain uses TRBV5-1 and TRBJ1-6; 8 bases match TRBD1. Trimming removed 4 bases from V and 10 bases from J; junction bases left unmatched: 7. The CDR3 contains 14 residues. Germline CDR1 SGHRS, CDR2 YFSETQ. The DNA for the CDR3 is TGCGCCAGCAGCCCGTCAGGGGGCAGGTCACCCCTCCACTTT. It yields the protein CASSPSGGRSPLHF.

The chain carries TRBV28 and TRBJ2-7; 16 bases fit TRBD2. V lost 4 bases, J lost 1 base, and 7 bases stayed unmatched. CDR3 size: 18 residues. Per the germline V gene, CDR1 is MDHEN and CDR2 is SYDVKM. In DNA, the CDR3 is TGTGCCAGCAGTTCTGGGACTAGCGGGAGGGTTAGGTCCTACGAGCAGTACTTC. This translates into CASSSGTSGRVRSYEQYF.

The chain links TRBV4-1 to TRBJ2-5, with a weak D call TRBD2 (6 bases). Germline loops: CDR1 MGHRA, CDR2 YSYEKL. This CDR3 comprises 14 residues. V was shortened by 5 bases and J by 3 bases, with 13 bases between the two germline ends. CDR3 DNA sequence: TGCGCCAGCAGCAAGGGGACTTTGAAAGAGACCCAGTACTTC. This gives the protein CASSKGTLKETQYF.

The chain employs TRBV6-5 and TRBJ1-4, with D tentatively TRBD1 (5 bases). Germline V gene sequence: CDR1 MNHEY, CDR2 SVGAGI. The CDR3 extends over 15 amino acids. Between the trimmed V and J ends, which lost 5 bases and 6 bases, there was a span of 16 bases. CDR3 sequence reads: CASSVRAGWDEKLFF. CDR3 nucleotides: TGTGCCAGCAGTGTAAGGGCAGGGTGGGATGAAAAACTGTTTTTT.

The rearrangement links TRBV6-5 to TRBJ2-5; D perhaps matches TRBD2 (5 bases). Trimming stripped 7 bases from V and 11 bases from J, with 20 bases between. Germline loops: CDR1 MNHEY, CDR2 SVGAGI. The length of the CDR3 is 13 residues. CDR3 nucleotide sequence: TGTGCCAGCATGAGTGAGGGCTCGGGTGAGCAGTACTTC. Residues: CASMSEGSGEQYF.

CDR3 sequence reads: CASSLSTSGPQEQYF. CDR3 nucleotide sequence: TGCGCCAGCAGCTTGTCGACTAGCGGACCTCAAGAGCAGTACTTC. This chain joins TRBV5-1 and TRBJ2-7; 9 bases are shared with TRBD2. The V and J ends lost 1 base and 7 bases, in that order; junction bases with no gene match: 9. CDR1 and CDR2 from the germline V gene are SGHRS and YFSETQ. The CDR3 runs to 15 residues.

The chain is built from TRBV19 and TRBJ2-3; the match to TRBD2 covers 7 bases. The CDR3 is 14 residues long. V shed 6 bases, J shed 13 bases, and the junction held 16 bases outside the gene matches. Germline CDR1 is LNHDA and CDR2 is SQIVND (reference sequence). Here the CDR3 DNA reads TGTGCCAGTAGCGCCAATGTAGCGGGTGAGGCGAAGTATTTT. Protein product: CASSANVAGEAKYF.